This T cell receptor beta chain was recorded in a study of shared clonotypes between healthy human individuals. In the CD4+ fraction, cells were divided into CD45RA+ naive and CD45RA-negative memory subsets. Study observations and caveats: Generation probabilities were higher for clonotypes shared across all four sorted-subset donors than for unshared ones.

A remark on this clone: The antigen is unknown.

The data were produced by immunoSEQ multiplex PCR, yet TCRdb's version contains in-frame clones alone and is incomplete. The table lists under 600,000 clones, 95% to 96% of them singletons. Germline CDR1 is SGHRS and CDR2 is YFSETQ. The CDR3 totals 16 residues. With 4 bases clipped from V and 2 bases from J, the junction kept 4 bases outside the gene matches. The clonotype was recovered from a woman in her 30s in good health. Input material: naive CD4+ T cells sorted from blood. Subset specified: CD45RA+ positively selected. The chain employs TRBV5-1 and TRBJ2-1; TRBD2 agrees at 12 bases. Here the CDR3 DNA reads TGCGCCAGCAGCCGCGGGACTAGCGGGCCCTACAATGAGCAGTTCTTC. Its translation is CASSRGTSGPYNEQFF.